This TCR beta chain was found in a study of OX40 agonist ivuxolimab in advanced cancers. Study-wide context: Recorded diagnoses for dose-escalation patients were hepatocellular carcinoma, melanoma, renal cell or head and neck cancer. Study results and caveats: Doses of 0.1 to 3.0 mg/kg were accompanied by clonal expansion of CD4+ and CD8+ blood T cells by week 6. Certain nonresponders likewise exhibited a low normalized T-cell clonal expansion.

To note about this clone: Its antigen is not known.

Generated by immunoSEQ multiplex PCR, the TCRdb table keeps only in-frame clones and is missing some. The sample has about 99,000 clones, over 75% seen once. This CDR3 has 15 amino acids. Germline CDR1 reads MNHEY; CDR2 reads SVGAGI. Trimming cost V 10 bases and J 3 bases, with 18 bases left between them. This chain links TRBV6-5 with TRBJ2-2, with D possibly TRBD1 on 5 matching bases. Sequencing was performed on CD4+ or CD8+ T cells sorted from blood, taken in a trial of the OX40 agonist ivuxolimab. The clonotype originates from an adult with an advanced solid tumor such as melanoma, head and neck, liver or kidney cancer. The CDR3 DNA reads TGTGCCAACGTATCAAGGGGCGGACACACCGGGGAGCTGTTTTTT. Its translation: CANVSRGGHTGELFF.